The subject of this entry is one T cell receptor (beta chain). Antigen specificity is unknown. Random hexamers were used to reverse transcribe the RNA input (roughly 0.5 to 1 ug). Amplification of the TCR beta CDR3 was carried out by immunoSEQ multiplex PCR, which spanned a total of 54 Vbeta and 13 Jbeta segments. MiXCR, applied by TCRdb to the immunoSEQ multiplex PCR reads, yields one record per CDR3 protein. The sample has tens of thousands of distinct CDR3 sequences, nearly 95% seen once. The authors carried out high-throughput sequencing of TCR beta. They applied it to CD8+ and CD4+ T cells obtained from blood. FACS enriched CD8+ TEMRA cells, while bulk CD8+ and CD4+ were negatively isolated. The data originate from a study of CD8 T cells in Susac syndrome. Study results and caveats: The authors acknowledged that their TCR sequencing and HLA analysis involved a relatively small number of individuals.

This CDR3 is 14 amino acids long. V lost 4 bases and J lost 2, with 9 bases in between. Germline CDR1 is SGHAT and CDR2 is FQNNGV. The sequencing sample was made of CD8+ T cells from PBMCs. The TCR was taken from a human donor in good health. V gene TRBV11-2 combines with J gene TRBJ2-1; a weak D match, TRBD1 (5 bases). The CDR3 bases are TGTGCCAGCAGCTCAGGGCTACCCTACAATGAGCAGTTCTTC. Translation gives CASSSGLPYNEQFF.